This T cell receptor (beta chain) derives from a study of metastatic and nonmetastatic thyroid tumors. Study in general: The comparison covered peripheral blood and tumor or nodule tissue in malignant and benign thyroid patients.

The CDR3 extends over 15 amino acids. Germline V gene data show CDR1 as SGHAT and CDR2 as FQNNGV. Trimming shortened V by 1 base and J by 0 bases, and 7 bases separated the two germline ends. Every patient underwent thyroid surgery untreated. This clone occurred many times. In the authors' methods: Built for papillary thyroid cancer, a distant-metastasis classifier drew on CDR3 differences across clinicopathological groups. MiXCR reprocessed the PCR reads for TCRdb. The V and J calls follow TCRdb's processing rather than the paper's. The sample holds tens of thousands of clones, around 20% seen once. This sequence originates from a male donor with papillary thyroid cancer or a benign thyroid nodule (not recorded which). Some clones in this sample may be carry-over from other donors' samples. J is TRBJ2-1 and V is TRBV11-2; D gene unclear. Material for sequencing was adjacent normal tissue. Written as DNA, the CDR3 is TGTGCCAGCAGCTTAGTTCAGAGCTCCTACAATGAGCAGTTCTTC. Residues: CASSLVQSSYNEQFF. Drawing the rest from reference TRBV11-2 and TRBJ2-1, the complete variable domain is EAGVAQSPRYKIIEKRQSVAFWCNPISGHATLYWYQQILGQGPKLLIQFQNNGVVDDSQLPKDRFSAERLKGVDSTLKIQPAKLEDSAVYLCASSLVQSSYNEQFFGPGTRLTVL.